The clone carrying this T cell receptor beta chain was observed a few times. These data belong to a study of T cells in Graves' hyperthyroidism and ophthalmopathy. Each patient was aged 18 to 65 and had newly diagnosed hyperthyroidism of under 2 months' duration. The ends lost 4 bases at V and 1 base at J; junction bases unmatched: 3. Per germline, CDR1 ENHRY and CDR2 SYGVKD. There are 15 residues in the CDR3. RNA transcripts provided the source from which TCR beta CDR3 regions were amplified. HTBI primers drove first-round RT-PCR of the TCR CDR3. A single record per CDR3 protein comes from TCRdb applying MiXCR to the multiplex PCR reads. The sample includes under 300,000 distinct CDR3 sequences, roughly 15% of them seen just once.

The V and J genes are TRBV10-3 and TRBJ1-1; 10 bases agree with TRBD1. Sequencing input: blood. This TCR was recovered from a woman aged 40 to 55 with Graves' hyperthyroidism. The CDR3 region is CAISGGTGENTEAFF. CDR3 DNA sequence: TGTGCCATCAGTGGTGGGACAGGGGAGAACACTGAAGCTTTCTTT.